Listed here are 7 T cell receptor beta chains from one sample, sequenced in a study of blood T cell repertoires in COVID-19 (TCRdb year 2020). Libraries were prepared through the immunoSEQ multiplex PCR assay. Not all clones reach the TCRdb copy of this immuneACCESS table, which keeps in-frame sequences only. Checked studies attribute under half of the gap to unresolved V genes and leave the rest unexplained. The table for this sample lists some 56,000 clones; 82% of them were counted only once. Approximately 10% of the sample belongs to the ten largest clones. The sample comprised peripheral blood. The receptor set was obtained from an elderly man with COVID-19, enrolled during active disease.

V usage is TRBV5-1 and J usage is TRBJ1-3; D gene ambiguous. This CDR3 is built from 14 residues. Trimming pared 0 bases from V and 4 bases from J, leaving 8 bases between. In germline, CDR1 is SGHRS, CDR2 YFSETQ. The chain's CDR3 is CASSLAAEGNTIYF. The CDR3 bases are TGCGCCAGCAGCTTGGCGGCGGAAGGAAACACCATATATTTT.

V is TRBV6-1 and J is TRBJ1-6, with 12 bases aligning to TRBD1. Germline CDR1 and CDR2: MNHNS and SASEGT. V dropped 4 bases and J dropped 1; count of bases not matched to a gene: 8. The CDR3 runs 19 residues. The CDR3 DNA reads TGTGCCAGCAGTGGAATCGGGACAGGGGGCAGGTCCTATAATTCACCCCTCCACTTT. It is translated as CASSGIGTGGRSYNSPLHF.

This chain connects TRBV29-1 to TRBJ2-1; tentatively, D is TRBD2 (5 bases). The CDR3 is made up of 15 amino acids. CDR1 SQVTM and CDR2 ANQGSEA come from the germline V gene. V was clipped by 0 bases and J by 8 bases, with 17 bases between them. CDR3 residues: CSVEESSGSEDEQFF. DNA for the CDR3: TGCAGCGTTGAAGAGAGCAGCGGCTCTGAGGATGAGCAGTTCTTC.

This clone has just a few counts. This rearrangement joins TRBV6-5 to TRBJ1-2; TRBD1 matches at 9 bases. Germline CDR1 is MNHEY and CDR2 is SVGAGI. Germline trimming cut 7 bases from V and 8 bases from J; bases unmatched to any gene: 5. The CDR3 totals 12 residues. The CDR3 DNA is TGTGCCAGCAAAAGGACAGGGGAAGGCTACACCTTC. Its protein product is CASKRTGEGYTF.

Of note for this clone: At one end the junction does not follow the germline gene, possibly because of a read error. The rearrangement links TRBV5-4 to TRBJ2-1; D may be TRBD2 (6 bases). There are 12 residues in the CDR3. Germline V CDR1 and CDR2: SGHNT, YYREEE (reference sequence). The CDR3 sequence is CASSQGTGTGIF. Written as DNA, the CDR3 is TGTGCCAGCAGCCAAGGAACCGGGACTGGTATCTTC.

The chain joins TRBV18 to TRBJ1-5; 7 bases are a match to TRBD1. V lost 1 base to trimming and J lost 4 bases; unmatched junction nucleotides: 1. This CDR3 is built from 14 residues. Germline loops: CDR1 KGHSH, CDR2 LQKENI. The CDR3 sequence is CASSPQGANQPQHF. Here the CDR3 DNA reads TGTGCCAGCTCACCACAGGGGGCTAATCAGCCCCAGCATTTT.

The genes are TRBV27 and TRBJ2-2, with TRBD2 identical over 8 bases. In germline, CDR1 is MNHEY, CDR2 SMNVEV (reference sequence). Germline trimming cut 5 bases from V and 4 bases from J; bases unmatched to any gene: 9. The CDR3 has 16 amino acids. CDR3 coding DNA: TGTGCCAGCAGTAGACGTTTCGCGGGAGGCACCGGGGAGCTGTTTTTT. Amino acids: CASSRRFAGGTGELFF.